The 30 T cell receptor beta chains below were found in one sample sequenced in a study of cytomegalovirus exposure and HLA in healthy donors. It was with 60 Vbeta and 13 Jbeta primers that the PCR ran. Assay: immunoSEQ multiplex PCR; the TCRdb copy retains only in-frame clones and omits some. This sample has over 110,000 clones, with 78% found just once. Sequenced sample: PBMCs. All receptors come from a woman aged 40 to 49 in good health and CMV-seropositive.

With respect to this clone: Its ends do not fully match the called genes, so a read error is possible. The gene calls are TRBV7-7 and TRBJ2-5, with D unresolved. CDR1 is SSHAT, CDR2 FNYEAQ, per germline (reference sequence). This CDR3 has 13 amino acids. This chain's CDR3 is CASSEQSEETQYF. CDR3 in DNA: TGTGCTAGCAGCGAACAATCAGAAGAGACCCAGTACTTC.

This rearrangement joins TRBV6-5 to TRBJ2-2; D unresolved. From germline, CDR1 is MNHEY and CDR2 SVGAGI. The V end was cut by 6 bases, the J end by 1 base, with 6 bases between. CDR3 length equals 13 residues. The CDR3 sequence is CASSPKNTGELFF. The CDR3 DNA reads as TGTGCCAGCAGCCCTAAGAACACCGGGGAGCTGTTTTTT.

A note on this clone: The junction departs from germline at one end; a sequencing error may be responsible. The chain carries TRBV6-1 and TRBJ1-1, with 8 bases aligning to TRBD1. This CDR3 contains 18 residues. CDR1 and CDR2 (germline): MNHNS, SASEGT. In DNA, the CDR3 is TGTGCCAGCAGTGAAAATTCGGCAGGGGGCTATATGAACACTGAAGTTTTCTTT. It encodes CASSENSAGGYMNTEVFF.

V gene TRBV7-9 combines with J gene TRBJ2-3; 9 bases match TRBD2. The V and J ends lost 4 bases and 6 bases, in that order; junction bases with no gene match: 20. The CDR3 runs 19 residues. Germline V gene sequence: CDR1 SEHNR, CDR2 FQNEAQ (reference sequence). The CDR3, as DNA: TGTGCCAGCAGCTCCCCAGGGGGTACGGCGGGAGGGCCGTCGGATACGCAGTATTTT. This codes for CASSSPGGTAGGPSDTQYF.

This chain connects TRBV5-1 to TRBJ2-1; D might be TRBD1 (5 bases). V was pared by 0 bases and J by 9 bases, with 10 bases between. Germline V gives CDR1 SGHRS, CDR2 YFSETQ. There are 13 residues in the CDR3. This chain's CDR3 is CASSLEGVAEQFF. CDR3 nucleotide sequence: TGCGCCAGCAGCTTGGAAGGGGTGGCTGAGCAGTTCTTC.

The genes are TRBV19 and TRBJ1-5, with 9 bases aligning to TRBD1. The junction had 10 bases not matched to a gene; V was cut back by 4 bases and J by 0 bases. This CDR3 is 18 amino acids long. The germline V gene encodes CDR1 LNHDA and CDR2 SQIVND (reference sequence). CDR3 residues: CASSTGQGTGYSNQPQHF. The CDR3 DNA reads as TGTGCCAGTAGTACCGGACAGGGGACGGGTTATAGCAATCAGCCCCAGCATTTT.

CDR3 residues: CASSTGWNNQPQHF. CDR3 nucleotide sequence: TGTGCCAGCAGTACAGGGTGGAACAATCAGCCCCAGCATTTT. The rearrangement joins TRBV28 to TRBJ1-5; weak D call: TRBD1 (6 bases). The CDR3 is 14 amino acids. Trimming stripped 5 bases from V and 3 bases from J, with 11 bases between. Per germline, CDR1 MDHEN and CDR2 SYDVKM.

This clone appeared a single time. This rearrangement joins TRBV19 to TRBJ2-1, with D possibly being TRBD1 (6 bases). The CDR3 covers 18 residues. V lost 6 bases to trimming and J lost 2 bases, with 23 bases between them. CDR1 and CDR2 (germline): LNHDA, SQIVND (reference sequence). The CDR3 reads CASSRVGTQGLPYNEQFF. CDR3 DNA sequence: TGTGCCAGTAGCCGAGTAGGCACACAGGGTTTACCCTACAATGAGCAGTTCTTC.

V gene TRBV5-4 combines with J gene TRBJ2-5, with 7 positions matching TRBD1. Looked up from germline, CDR1 is SGHNT and CDR2 is YYREEE (reference sequence). V lost 2 bases to trimming and J lost 4 bases; unmatched junction nucleotides: 11. The CDR3 is 16 residues long. This CDR3 reads CASSLLTGAGGETQYF. DNA for the CDR3: TGTGCCAGCAGCTTACTAACAGGGGCAGGGGGAGAGACCCAGTACTTC.

The chain recombines TRBV5-1 with TRBJ1-1, with D maybe TRBD1 (6 bases). V lost 4 bases to trimming and J lost 2 bases, with 12 bases between them. This CDR3 comprises 14 residues. The germline V gene encodes CDR1 SGHRS and CDR2 YFSETQ. CDR3 region: CASSAGVYNTEAFF. DNA for the CDR3: TGCGCCAGCAGCGCAGGGGTGTATAACACTGAAGCTTTCTTT. The full variable domain, completed using reference TRBV5-1 and TRBJ1-1, is KAGVTQTPRYLIKTRGQQVTLSCSPISGHRSVSWYQQTPGQGLQFLFEYFSETQRNKGNFPGRFSGRQFSNSRSEMNVSTLELGDSALYLCASSAGVYNTEAFFGQGTRLTVV.

This chain joins TRBV27 and TRBJ2-7; 10 bases map to TRBD2. This CDR3 spans 13 amino acids. Trimming cost V 6 bases and J 5 bases; bases outside gene matches: 4. Germline V gene lookup returns CDR1 MNHEY and CDR2 SMNVEV (reference sequence). CDR3 DNA: TGTGCCAGCAGCCCAGCGGGAGGGCACGAGCAGTACTTC. This encodes CASSPAGGHEQYF.

The J gene is TRBJ2-7, the V gene TRBV10-3, with TRBD1 identical over 8 bases. The V gene's germline CDR1 is ENHRY and CDR2 SYGVKD. The CDR3 runs to 16 residues. V shed 4 bases and J 0 bases; nucleotides not matched to a gene: 8. CDR3 residues: CAISAGPGQVSYEQYF. The CDR3 bases are TGTGCCATCAGTGCGGGACCGGGACAGGTCTCCTACGAGCAGTACTTC.

The rearrangement links TRBV6-5 to TRBJ1-2; D might be TRBD1 (6 bases). Germline loops: CDR1 MNHEY, CDR2 SVGAGI. V shed 8 bases and J shed 2 bases, with 9 bases lying between them. This CDR3 is 12 amino acids long. Written as DNA, the CDR3 is TGTGCCAGCTCAGGGGAGAACTATGGCTACACCTTC. Residues: CASSGENYGYTF.

CDR3 protein: CASVRQGTSYEQYF. DNA of the CDR3: TGTGCCAGCGTCAGACAGGGAACCTCCTACGAGCAGTACTTC. The V and J genes are TRBV5-8 and TRBJ2-7; TRBD1 matches 7 bases. V gave up 7 bases and J gave up 0 bases; unmatched junction bases: 7. Germline V gene data show CDR1 as SGHTS and CDR2 as YDEGEE. The CDR3 covers 14 residues.

The chain carries TRBV11-3 and TRBJ2-5; D remains unclear. The CDR3 contains 16 residues. Trimming removed 4 bases from V and 4 bases from J, with 19 bases in between. Per the germline V gene, CDR1 is SGHNT and CDR2 is YENEEA. CDR3 residues: CASSSGLGPAGETQYF. As DNA, the CDR3 is TGTGCCAGCAGCTCCGGATTGGGCCCCGCTGGAGAGACCCAGTACTTC.

In the case of this clone: Because the CDR3's place on the DNA is in doubt, the DNA is left out and the CDR3 is given as listed by TCRdb. Different DNA sequences within this sample yield the same CDR3. The V gene is TRBV28, the J gene TRBJ2-7; TRBD1 is taken as the D call from the table, unchecked against the DNA. The CDR3 is 11 residues long, counting both termini. Germline CDR1 MDHEN, CDR2 SYDVKM. CDR3 region: CASSTSTGQYF.

The chain employs TRBV5-1 and TRBJ2-7; possibly TRBD2 for D (6 bases). The CDR3 sequence is 14 residues long. The V end lost 1 base, the J end lost 4 bases, and 12 bases lay between the germline ends. CDR1 and CDR2 from the germline V gene are SGHRS and YFSETQ. The chain's CDR3 is CASSLIPGEYEQYF. CDR3 nucleotides: TGCGCCAGCAGCTTGATCCCGGGGGAATACGAGCAGTACTTC.

About this clone itself: Other DNA sequences in the same sample also yield this CDR3. The chain joins TRBV5-1 to TRBJ2-7, with TRBD1 matching 11 bases. Germline values: CDR1 SGHRS, CDR2 YFSETQ. The trim removed 7 bases at V and 3 bases at J, leaving 6 bases unmatched. The CDR3 length is 14 residues. CDR3 protein: CASGTGGPVYEQYF. In nucleotides, the CDR3 is TGCGCCAGCGGGACAGGGGGACCCGTCTACGAGCAGTACTTC.

This clone was seen once. In DNA, the CDR3 is TGTGCCAGCACAGGCCCCTCTGGAAACACCATATATTTT. Its translation is CASTGPSGNTIYF. The genes are TRBV7-3 and TRBJ1-3; D is undetermined. Germline V gene lookup returns CDR1 SGHTA and CDR2 FQGTGA. This CDR3 region has 13 residues. Deletions cut 7 bases from V and 0 bases from J, with 7 bases between.

This clone was observed a handful of times. The rearrangement links TRBV7-2 to TRBJ1-1; 7 nucleotides align to TRBD1. The ends lost 3 bases at V and 10 bases at J; junction bases unmatched: 8. CDR1 is SGHTA, CDR2 FQGNSA, per germline. The CDR3 is made up of 13 amino acids. For the CDR3, the DNA is TGTGCCAGCAGCTTCCAGGGGGGAAGGCGAGCTTTCTTT. The encoded protein is CASSFQGGRRAFF.

The rearrangement uses TRBV2 and TRBJ2-5; 11 positions match TRBD2. Germline V gene lookup returns CDR1 SNHLY and CDR2 FYNNEI. This CDR3 spans 15 amino acids. V gave up 6 bases and J gave up 7 bases; unmatched junction bases: 10. In nucleotides, the CDR3 is TGTGCCAGCAGGGGGACTAGCGGACCCCTAGGGACCCAGTACTTC. Translation: CASRGTSGPLGTQYF. The whole variable domain, remainder taken from reference TRBV2 and TRBJ2-5, is EPEVTQTPSHQVTQMGQEVILRCVPISNHLYFYWYRQILGQKVEFLVSFYNNEISEKSEIFDDQFSVERPDGSNFTLKIRSTKLEDSAMYFCASRGTSGPLGTQYFGPGTRLLVL.

A few counts support this clone. CDR3 sequence (DNA): TGTGCCAGCAGCTTGGAAGGGGGGGTGACCGGGGAGCTGTTTTTT. It yields the protein CASSLEGGVTGELFF. This chain joins TRBV5-4 and TRBJ2-2, with TRBD2 as a possible D gene (7 bases). The CDR3 consists of 15 residues. Germline V gene data show CDR1 as SGHNT and CDR2 as YYREEE (reference sequence). Trimming cost V 0 bases and J 5 bases, with 11 bases left between them.

V usage is TRBV7-3 and J usage is TRBJ2-3; TRBD1 matches at 9 bases. The junction had 9 bases not matched to a gene; V was cut back by 2 bases and J by 3 bases. CDR3 length: 17 residues. CDR1 and CDR2 from the germline V gene are SGHTA and FQGTGA. DNA for the CDR3: TGTGCCAGCAGCTTAGGGGACAGGGACGGGAGGACAGATACGCAGTATTTT. It encodes CASSLGDRDGRTDTQYF.

The DNA for the CDR3 is TGTGCCTGGAGTCTGCGGGAGGGAGAGACCCAGTACTTC. This codes for CAWSLREGETQYF. The rearrangement joins TRBV30 to TRBJ2-5, with TRBD2 matching over 9 bases. Unmatched junction bases numbered 2, after V lost 2 bases and J lost 4 bases. The germline gives CDR1 GTSNPN, CDR2 SVGIG (reference sequence). CDR3 size: 13 residues.

This clone was observed once. The rearrangement joins TRBV7-9 to TRBJ2-1, with 9 bases fitting TRBD2. Trimming cost V 5 bases and J 5 bases; bases outside gene matches: 16. Germline lookup yields CDR1 SEHNR and CDR2 FQNEAQ (reference sequence). The CDR3 runs 18 residues. For the CDR3, the DNA is TGTGCCAGCAGCCGAGCTATGATTGCGGGAGGGTATGACAATGAGCAGTTCTTC. Its translation: CASSRAMIAGGYDNEQFF. Full variable domain (missing parts from reference TRBV7-9 and TRBJ2-1): DTGVSQNPRHKITKRGQNVTFRCDPISEHNRLYWYRQTLGQGPEFLTYFQNEAQLEKSRLLSDRFSAERPKGSFSTLEIQRTEQGDSAMYLCASSRAMIAGGYDNEQFFGPGTRLTVL.

This chain links TRBV29-1 with TRBJ2-7; TRBD2 aligns across 13 bases. Germline-derived CDR1 and CDR2 are SQVTM and ANQGSEA. Trimming removed 5 bases from V and 6 bases from J; junction bases left unmatched: 4. The CDR3 is made up of 13 amino acids. CDR3 loop: CSVPGLAGVEQYF. In DNA form, the CDR3 reads TGCAGCGTTCCTGGACTAGCGGGAGTCGAGCAGTACTTC.

The genes are TRBV27 and TRBJ1-5, with D perhaps matching TRBD1 (6 bases). Germline V gives CDR1 MNHEY, CDR2 SMNVEV (reference sequence). The CDR3 spans 17 residues. Trimming cost V 2 bases and J 4 bases, with 18 bases left between them. CDR3 in amino acids: CASSLMAGAHRNQPQHF. DNA for the CDR3: TGTGCCAGCAGTTTAATGGCAGGGGCGCATCGGAATCAGCCCCAGCATTTT.

This clone has only one observation. The chain joins TRBV28 to TRBJ1-5; tentatively, D is TRBD1 (5 bases). V was clipped by 8 bases and J by 4 bases, with 24 bases between them. Looked up from germline, CDR1 is MDHEN and CDR2 is SYDVKM. The CDR3 contains 17 residues. CDR3 DNA sequence: TGTGCCAGCCAGCCAGTTTACTCTCAGGGAAGGAATCAGCCCCAGCATTTT. Translation: CASQPVYSQGRNQPQHF. The whole variable domain, filled in from reference TRBV28 and TRBJ1-5, reads DVKVTQSSRYLVKRTGEKVFLECVQDMDHENMFWYRQDPGLGLRLIYFSYDVKMKEKGDIPEGYSVSREKKERFSLILESASTNQTSMYLCASQPVYSQGRNQPQHFGDGTRLSIL.

In the case of this clone: This CDR3 is also generated by other DNA sequences in the sample. The rearrangement joins TRBV2 to TRBJ2-1; TRBD2 matches at 12 bases. Germline CDR1 is SNHLY and CDR2 is FYNNEI. The CDR3 is made up of 15 amino acids. Losses at the gene ends were 4 bases for V and 4 bases for J; bases not matched to a gene: 2. The CDR3 loop reads CASSGGLAGYNEQFF. In nucleotides, the CDR3 is TGTGCCAGCAGTGGGGGACTAGCGGGTTACAATGAGCAGTTCTTC.

This sequence joins TRBV10-3 and TRBJ2-7; 8 nucleotides align to TRBD2. Germline V CDR1 and CDR2: ENHRY, SYGVKD. Trimming took 9 bases from V and 4 from J; bases not matched to a gene: 14. This CDR3 spans 15 amino acids. The CDR3 sequence is CAILGPGLGGYEQYF. The CDR3 DNA sequence: TGTGCCATTTTAGGGCCGGGACTAGGGGGGTACGAGCAGTACTTC.